This TCR beta chain was captured in a study of cytomegalovirus exposure and HLA in healthy donors. Study findings and constraints: HLA restriction was apparent for most CMV-associated TCR beta chains in a later analysis.

The PCR employed 60 Vbeta primers together with 13 Jbeta primers. Generated by immunoSEQ multiplex PCR, the TCRdb table keeps only in-frame clones and is missing some. This table holds about 180,000 clones, around three quarters found once. CDR1 SGHNT and CDR2 YENEEA come from the germline V gene. The CDR3 length is 15 residues. V lost 2 bases and J lost 0, with 10 bases in between. This clone turned up a few times. No antigen is known for it. The rearrangement uses TRBV11-3 and TRBJ2-5; tentatively, D is TRBD1 (6 bases). The specimen was PBMCs. This TCR was recovered from a woman in her 30s in good health and CMV-seronegative. The CDR3 spells CASSLSRTDQETQYF. The CDR3, as DNA: TGTGCCAGCAGCTTAAGTCGGACAGACCAAGAGACCCAGTACTTC.